Many counts were recorded for the clone carrying this T cell receptor beta chain. Its antigen is as yet unknown. The CDR3 has 15 residues. The germline CDR1 and CDR2 sequences are MNHNS and SASEGT. V was pared by 3 bases and J by 8 bases, with 7 bases of the junction left unmatched. The data were taken from a study of cytomegalovirus exposure and HLA in healthy donors. Study information: A later analysis reported the 100 to 150 validation repertoires used the same platform as the roughly 700 first-cohort repertoires. General study findings and limits: The CMV antigen specificity of a few CMV-associated chains was confirmed through in vitro analysis.

TCRdb's copy holds only in-frame clones and misses some; the assay was immunoSEQ multiplex PCR. The table has fewer than 200,000 clones, 75% to 90% seen once. Donors were drawn from the 120-subject validation cohort, separate from the approximately 640-subject first cohort. This TCR was recovered from a man younger than 35 in good health and CMV-seropositive. This chain links TRBV6-1 with TRBJ2-4, with 10 bases matching TRBD2. Sequenced sample: PBMCs. CDR3 DNA: TGTGCCAGCAGTGATGGAGGGACTAGCGTGGACATTCAGTACTTC. It codes for CASSDGGTSVDIQYF.